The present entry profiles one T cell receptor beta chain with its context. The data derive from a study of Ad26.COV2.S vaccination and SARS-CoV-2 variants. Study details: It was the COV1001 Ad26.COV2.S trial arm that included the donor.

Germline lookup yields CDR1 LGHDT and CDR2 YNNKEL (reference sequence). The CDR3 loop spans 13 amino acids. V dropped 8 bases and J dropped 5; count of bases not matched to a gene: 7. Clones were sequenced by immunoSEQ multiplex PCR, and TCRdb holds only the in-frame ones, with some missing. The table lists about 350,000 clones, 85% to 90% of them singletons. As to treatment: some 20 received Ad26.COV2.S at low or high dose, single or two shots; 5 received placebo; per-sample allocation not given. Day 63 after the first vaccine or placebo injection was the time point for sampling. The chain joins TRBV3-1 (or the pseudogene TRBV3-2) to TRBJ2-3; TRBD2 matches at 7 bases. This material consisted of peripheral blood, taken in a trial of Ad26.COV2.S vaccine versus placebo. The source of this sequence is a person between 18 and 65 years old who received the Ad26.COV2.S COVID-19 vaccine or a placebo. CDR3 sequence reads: CASSAGAGDTQYF. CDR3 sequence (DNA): TGTGCCAGCTCGGCGGGAGCGGGAGATACGCAGTATTTT.